The 12 T cell receptor beta chains given below trace back to one sample, sequenced in a study of OX40 agonist ivuxolimab in advanced cancers. Repertoires were generated with immunoSEQ multiplex PCR, while TCRdb's copy carries only in-frame clones and drops some. The table has tens of thousands of clones, approximately 94% seen once. The sequences come from CD4+ or CD8+ T cells sorted from blood, collected in a trial of the OX40 agonist ivuxolimab. The receptor set was obtained from an adult with an advanced solid tumor such as melanoma, head and neck, liver or kidney cancer.

This sequence joins TRBV29-1 and TRBJ1-1, with 7 positions matching TRBD1. The ends lost 7 bases at V and 4 bases at J; junction bases unmatched: 9. CDR1 and CDR2 from the germline V gene are SQVTM and ANQGSEA. The CDR3 covers 13 residues. The CDR3 region is CSAEGAQGTEAFF. CDR3 DNA: TGCAGCGCTGAGGGGGCCCAAGGCACTGAAGCTTTCTTT.

This clone appeared a single time. V gene TRBV7-9 combines with J gene TRBJ2-7, with D maybe TRBD1 (5 bases). CDR3 length equals 14 residues. V was shortened by 4 bases and J by 5 bases, with 15 bases between the two germline ends. The germline V gene has CDR1 SEHNR and CDR2 FQNEAQ (reference sequence). CDR3 in DNA: TGTGCCAGCAGCTCCCCCTTGCAGGGTCACGAGCAGTACTTC. Translating it yields CASSSPLQGHEQYF.

This rearrangement joins TRBV7-9 to TRBJ2-7; tentative D call: TRBD2 (8 bases). Germline CDR1 reads SEHNR; CDR2 reads FQNEAQ (reference sequence). CDR3 length equals 15 residues. Trimming shortened V by 5 bases and J by 4 bases, and 18 bases separated the two germline ends. The CDR3 protein is CASSPGGNRGYEQYF. CDR3 DNA: TGTGCCAGCAGCCCGGGGGGGAACAGGGGTTACGAGCAGTACTTC.

This rearrangement joins TRBV7-9 to TRBJ2-1, with 9 bases identical to TRBD2. The CDR3 spans 15 residues. CDR1 and CDR2 (germline): SEHNR, FQNEAQ (reference sequence). The V gene end was trimmed by 3 bases and the J gene end by 5 bases; junction bases not matched to a gene: 5. CDR3 sequence reads: CASSLGTSINNEQFF. CDR3 nucleotides: TGTGCCAGCAGCTTGGGGACTAGCATTAACAATGAGCAGTTCTTC.

The CDR3 loop is CASSRDSSYNEQFF. DNA of the CDR3: TGCGCCAGCAGCCGTGATAGCTCCTACAATGAGCAGTTCTTC. J is TRBJ2-1 and V is TRBV10-1, with D hard to call. CDR1 is WNHNN and CDR2 is SYGVQD in the germline V gene (reference sequence). The CDR3 sequence is 14 residues long. Trimming removed 6 bases at V and 0 bases at J, with 9 bases between.

This chain joins TRBV7-9 and TRBJ1-4; 7 nucleotides align to TRBD1. The CDR3 contains 16 residues. The V and J ends lost 2 bases and 8 bases, in that order; junction bases with no gene match: 11. Looked up from germline, CDR1 is SEHNR and CDR2 is FQNEAQ (reference sequence). The chain's CDR3 is CASSLPNLGQSEKLFF. The CDR3 DNA is TGTGCCAGCAGCTTACCGAACCTGGGACAGAGCGAAAAACTGTTTTTT.

The gene calls are TRBV5-6 and TRBJ2-2; tentative D call: TRBD2 (6 bases). The germline V and J ends were trimmed by 5 bases and 2 bases, with 13 bases remaining between them. Germline loops: CDR1 SGHDT, CDR2 YYEEEE. The CDR3 runs to 15 residues. This chain's CDR3 is CASRAGPSNTGELFF. In nucleotides, the CDR3 is TGTGCCAGCAGGGCGGGACCCTCAAACACCGGGGAGCTGTTTTTT.

This chain links TRBV19 with TRBJ1-5; 8 positions agree with TRBD1. CDR1 is LNHDA, CDR2 SQIVND, per germline (reference sequence). Trimming at V came to 3 bases and at J to 3 bases, leaving 4 bases not matched to a gene. CDR3 length: 15 residues. In DNA, the CDR3 is TGTGCCAGTAGTATCCCGGGACAGGTCAATCAGCCCCAGCATTTT. This gives the protein CASSIPGQVNQPQHF.

The sample holds one count of this clone. The chain couples TRBV28 to TRBJ2-2; possible D gene TRBD2, 6 bases. The germline CDR1 and CDR2 sequences are MDHEN and SYDVKM. CDR3 length equals 16 residues. Trimming took 5 bases from V and 7 from J, leaving 20 bases between them. CDR3 nucleotides: TGTGCCAGCAGTCGCTCACCCGGGACTCAAAACGGGGAGCTGTTTTTT. It yields the protein CASSRSPGTQNGELFF.

The chain uses TRBV9 and TRBJ1-1; D gene ambiguous. The CDR3 covers 14 residues. CDR1 SGDLS and CDR2 YYNGEE come from the germline V gene. Trimming cost V 3 bases and J 5 bases, with 14 bases left between them. Here the CDR3 reads CASSAPRGGTEAFF. DNA of the CDR3: TGTGCCAGCAGCGCCCCACGGGGTGGAACTGAAGCTTTCTTT.

The chain has TRBV25-1 and TRBJ2-7; weak D call: TRBD1 (6 bases). The CDR3 length is 11 residues. V was cut by 3 bases and J by 10 bases, with 10 bases left in between. Per germline, CDR1 MGHDK and CDR2 SYGVNS. In nucleotides, the CDR3 is TGTGCCAGCAGTGACCTCAGGGGCCAGTACTTC. This gives the protein CASSDLRGQYF.

This clone was observed once. The chain joins TRBV19 to TRBJ2-2; D not certain. The CDR3 totals 15 residues. The germline gives CDR1 LNHDA, CDR2 SQIVND (reference sequence). V was shortened by 1 base and J by 2 bases, with 8 bases between the two germline ends. The CDR3 DNA sequence: TGTGCCAGTAGTATAGCCTATACAAACACCGGGGAGCTGTTTTTT. It specifies CASSIAYTNTGELFF.